Sequencing of this T cell receptor (beta chain) was carried out in a study of T cell responses to AZD1222 COVID-19 vaccine. This CDR3 contains 15 residues. V was cut by 1 base and J by 8 bases, with 14 bases left in between. Germline CDR1 is SGHAT and CDR2 is FQNNGV. Profiling relied on immunoSEQ multiplex PCR, and the TCRdb table lists in-frame clones only, not all of them. The profile shows roughly 150,000 clones, approximately 90% of them singletons. J is TRBJ1-4 and V is TRBV11-2; D remains unclear. The starting material was peripheral blood, obtained after recovery from COVID-19. The source of this sequence is an adult who had recovered from COVID-19. CDR3 sequence reads: CASSLGGIGGEKLFF. The CDR3, as DNA: TGTGCCAGCAGCTTAGGAGGGATCGGAGGGGAAAAACTGTTTTTT.